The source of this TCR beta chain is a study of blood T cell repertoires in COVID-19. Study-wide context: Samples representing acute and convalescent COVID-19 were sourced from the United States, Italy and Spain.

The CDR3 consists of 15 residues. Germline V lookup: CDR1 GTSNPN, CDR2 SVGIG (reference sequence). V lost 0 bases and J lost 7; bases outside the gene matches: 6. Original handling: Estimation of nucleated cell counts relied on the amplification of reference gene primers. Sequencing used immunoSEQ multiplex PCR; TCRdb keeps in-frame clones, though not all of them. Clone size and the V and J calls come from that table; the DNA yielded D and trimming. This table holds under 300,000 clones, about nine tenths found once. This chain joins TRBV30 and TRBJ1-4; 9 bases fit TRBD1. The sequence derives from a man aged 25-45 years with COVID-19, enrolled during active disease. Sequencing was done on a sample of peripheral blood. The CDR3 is CAWSVGGQGGEKLFF. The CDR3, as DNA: TGTGCCTGGAGTGTTGGGGGACAGGGTGGTGAAAAACTGTTTTTT.